Below, one TCR beta chain is given with its context. Original methodology: Cell counts per sample came from amplifying reference gene primers. The repertoire was sequenced with immunoSEQ multiplex PCR; TCRdb's copy has only in-frame clones and lacks some. That table supplies the V and J calls and clone size; D and trimming were determined from the DNA. This sample has fewer than 350,000 clones, with approximately 90% found just once. The data originate from a study of blood T cell repertoires in COVID-19. About the research overall: Acute and convalescent COVID-19 samples came from the United States, Italy and Spain. T cells, B-cell-depleted T cells, or PBMCs supplied cDNA or gDNA.

The CDR3 has 16 residues. Trimming pared 4 bases from V and 5 bases from J, leaving 18 bases between. Germline CDR1 reads SGHDT; CDR2 reads YYEEEE. The clonotype was recovered from a man aged 35 to 55 with acute or convalescent COVID-19. This rearrangement joins TRBV5-6 to TRBJ1-4; tentatively, D is TRBD1 (6 bases). Sequencing was performed on peripheral blood. The CDR3 reads CASSLLGGRVNEKLFF. The CDR3 DNA reads TGTGCCAGCAGCCTCCTGGGGGGGCGCGTAAATGAAAAACTGTTTTTT. The variable domain in full, with the rest retrieved from reference TRBV5-6 and TRBJ1-4, is DAGVTQSPTHLIKTRGQQVTLRCSPKSGHDTVSWYQQALGQGPQFIFQYYEEEERQRGNFPDRFSGHQFPNYSSELNVNALLLGDSALYLCASSLLGGRVNEKLFFGSGTQLSVL.